This is a list of T cell receptor beta chains from one sample in a study of blood T cell repertoires in COVID-19. Assay used: immunoSEQ multiplex PCR; TCRdb lists only in-frame clones, some missing. This sample has about 210,000 clones, with about 88% found just once. The specimen sequenced was PBMCs or T cells enriched from blood (not recorded which). The receptor source for this set is a woman aged 40 to 50 in a cohort exposed to, infected with or recovered from COVID-19 (not recorded which). CDR3s leave out the opening cysteine and the closing phenylalanine or tryptophan. Fields, in order: V gene, J gene, CDR3 protein.

V gene: TRBV5-1; J gene: TRBJ1-1; CDR3 protein: ASSFGEYFEAF
V gene: TRBV27; J gene: TRBJ2-7; CDR3 protein: ASSLLAGPNHRKQY
V gene: TRBV6-1; J gene: TRBJ2-7; CDR3 protein: ASSERLAGGHSYEQY
V gene: TRBV5-1; J gene: TRBJ1-2; CDR3 protein: ASSSLESYGYT
V gene: TRBV28; J gene: TRBJ1-6; CDR3 protein: ASSQQGRSPLH
V gene: TRBV5-4; J gene: TRBJ1-1; CDR3 protein: ASSHREENTEAF
V gene: TRBV7-2; J gene: TRBJ2-1; CDR3 protein: ASSSSGRAYNEQF
V gene: TRBV10-2; J gene: TRBJ2-1; CDR3 protein: ASSEQRGSYNEQF
V gene: TRBV6-6; J gene: TRBJ2-6; CDR3 protein: ASSRRDRDSSGANVLT
V gene: TRBV6-2/TRBV6-3; J gene: TRBJ2-5; CDR3 protein: ASSIGTSRKETQY
V gene: TRBV7-2; J gene: TRBJ2-3; CDR3 protein: ASSLSLAGGGTQY
V gene: TRBV4-3; J gene: TRBJ2-3; CDR3 protein: ASSQALAGRGTQY
V gene: TRBV11-3; J gene: TRBJ2-7; CDR3 protein: ASSAGYEQY
V gene: TRBV4-2; J gene: TRBJ1-1; CDR3 protein: ASSPKDRNTEAF
V gene: TRBV29-1; J gene: TRBJ1-2; CDR3 protein: SVEEGARDGYT
V gene: TRBV19; J gene: TRBJ2-7; CDR3 protein: ASSIGQAPSYEQY
V gene: TRBV2; J gene: TRBJ1-1; CDR3 protein: ASRAYLGGRDTEAF
V gene: TRBV28; J gene: TRBJ1-5; CDR3 protein: ASSFPYRGISNQPQH
V gene: TRBV7-9; J gene: TRBJ1-3; CDR3 protein: ASSLYTANGNTIY
V gene: TRBV12-3/TRBV12-4; J gene: TRBJ2-3; CDR3 protein: ASSFGDTQY
V gene: TRBV5-5; J gene: TRBJ1-2; CDR3 protein: ASSSTGVDGYT
V gene: TRBV3-1/TRBV3-2; J gene: TRBJ1-2; CDR3 protein: ASSQDVVGGYGYT